These T cell receptor beta chains were read from a single sample in a study of blood T cell repertoires in COVID-19. Assay: immunoSEQ multiplex PCR; the TCRdb copy retains only in-frame clones and omits some. This table holds about 73,000 clones, approximately 88% found once. The sequenced material came from peripheral blood. These receptors all stem from a man older than 75 with active or convalescent COVID-19. The CDR3 runs from the conserved cysteine through the conserved F or W. Fields, in order: J gene, CDR3 length, clone size, D gene, V gene, CDR3 DNA, CDR3 protein. D genes are given only for firm matches. The listing skips clone size in some rows; elsewhere it reads once, few, many or a size class.

J gene: TRBJ2-1
CDR3 length: 14
clone size: .
D gene: .
V gene: TRBV6-5
CDR3 DNA: TGTGCCAGCAGTTTAGGACTCAATTACAATGAGCAGTTCTTC
CDR3 protein: CASSLGLNYNEQFF

J gene: TRBJ2-7
CDR3 length: 14
clone size: .
D gene: TRBD1
V gene: TRBV6-2/TRBV6-3
CDR3 DNA: TGTGCCAGCAGTTACAACAGGGGGTCCTACGAGCAGTACTTC
CDR3 protein: CASSYNRGSYEQYF

J gene: TRBJ2-1
CDR3 length: 17
clone size: .
D gene: .
V gene: TRBV2
CDR3 DNA: TGTGCCAGCAGCAATACACGAGAGAGACAGACCTACAATGAGCAGTTCTTC
CDR3 protein: CASSNTRERQTYNEQFF

J gene: TRBJ1-2
CDR3 length: 14
clone size: .
D gene: .
V gene: TRBV6-1
CDR3 DNA: TGTGCCAGCAGTGAAGCGGGGTACAGGGTTGGCTACACCTTC
CDR3 protein: CASSEAGYRVGYTF

J gene: TRBJ1-2
CDR3 length: 15
clone size: .
D gene: TRBD1
V gene: TRBV19
CDR3 DNA: TGTGCCAGTAGTATGGGGACAGGGGTGTTCTATGGCTACACCTTC
CDR3 protein: CASSMGTGVFYGYTF

J gene: TRBJ2-5
CDR3 length: 13
clone size: .
D gene: .
V gene: TRBV10-3
CDR3 DNA: TGTGCCATCAGTGATACACGGGGAGAGACCCAGTACTTC
CDR3 protein: CAISDTRGETQYF

J gene: TRBJ2-3
CDR3 length: 14
clone size: few
D gene: .
V gene: TRBV18
CDR3 DNA: TGTGCCAGCTCCGCTGGCGGGGGCGCAGATACGCAGTATTTT
CDR3 protein: CASSAGGGADTQYF

J gene: TRBJ2-7
CDR3 length: 18
clone size: .
D gene: TRBD2
V gene: TRBV6-1
CDR3 DNA: TGTGCCAGCAGTGAAAGGGCGGGAGGTTTGGGGGGGTTCTACGAGCAGTACTTC
CDR3 protein: CASSERAGGLGGFYEQYF

J gene: TRBJ2-2
CDR3 length: 15
clone size: few
D gene: .
V gene: TRBV27
CDR3 DNA: TGTGCCAGCAGTTTCATTCAGGGAAGCACCGGGGAGCTGTTTTTT
CDR3 protein: CASSFIQGSTGELFF

J gene: TRBJ2-2
CDR3 length: 14
clone size: once
D gene: .
V gene: TRBV28
CDR3 DNA: TGTGCCAGCAGTTTCCTAGCCCCCACCGGGGAGCTGTTTTTT
CDR3 protein: CASSFLAPTGELFF

J gene: TRBJ1-1
CDR3 length: 16
clone size: few
D gene: .
V gene: TRBV5-1
CDR3 DNA: TGCGCCAGCAGCTTGGTAGGCGGAAACATGAACACTGAAGCTTTCTTT
CDR3 protein: CASSLVGGNMNTEAFF

J gene: TRBJ2-3
CDR3 length: 16
clone size: .
D gene: TRBD2
V gene: TRBV7-2
CDR3 DNA: TGTGCCAGCGGCGAATCTAGCGGGAGACTTGCAGATACGCAGTATTTT
CDR3 protein: CASGESSGRLADTQYF

J gene: TRBJ2-5
CDR3 length: 12
clone size: .
D gene: .
V gene: TRBV7-2
CDR3 DNA: TGTGCCAGCAGCTTATCCGGGGAGACCCAGTACTTC
CDR3 protein: CASSLSGETQYF

J gene: TRBJ2-1
CDR3 length: 15
clone size: once
D gene: .
V gene: TRBV2
CDR3 DNA: TGTGCCAGCAGTGCTGAGGCAATTGGGTACAATGAGCAGTTCTTC
CDR3 protein: CASSAEAIGYNEQFF

J gene: TRBJ1-4
CDR3 length: 16
clone size: .
D gene: TRBD1
V gene: TRBV15
CDR3 DNA: TGTGCCACCAGCAGGGTCGTTGGACAGGGCAGCGAAAAACTGTTTTTT
CDR3 protein: CATSRVVGQGSEKLFF

J gene: TRBJ1-2
CDR3 length: 15
clone size: few
D gene: TRBD1
V gene: TRBV5-6
CDR3 DNA: TGTGCCAGCAGCCCCATCCCGGGACAGGGCGATGGCTACACCTTC
CDR3 protein: CASSPIPGQGDGYTF

J gene: TRBJ2-7
CDR3 length: 14
clone size: few
D gene: .
V gene: TRBV19
CDR3 DNA: TGTGCCAGTACGAAGGGTAGCGGAGTGTACGAGCAGTACTTC
CDR3 protein: CASTKGSGVYEQYF

J gene: TRBJ2-7
CDR3 length: 14
clone size: once
D gene: .
V gene: TRBV29-1
CDR3 DNA: TGCAGCGTTTCAGGGGAGGGTAGCTCCTACGAGCAGTACTTC
CDR3 protein: CSVSGEGSSYEQYF